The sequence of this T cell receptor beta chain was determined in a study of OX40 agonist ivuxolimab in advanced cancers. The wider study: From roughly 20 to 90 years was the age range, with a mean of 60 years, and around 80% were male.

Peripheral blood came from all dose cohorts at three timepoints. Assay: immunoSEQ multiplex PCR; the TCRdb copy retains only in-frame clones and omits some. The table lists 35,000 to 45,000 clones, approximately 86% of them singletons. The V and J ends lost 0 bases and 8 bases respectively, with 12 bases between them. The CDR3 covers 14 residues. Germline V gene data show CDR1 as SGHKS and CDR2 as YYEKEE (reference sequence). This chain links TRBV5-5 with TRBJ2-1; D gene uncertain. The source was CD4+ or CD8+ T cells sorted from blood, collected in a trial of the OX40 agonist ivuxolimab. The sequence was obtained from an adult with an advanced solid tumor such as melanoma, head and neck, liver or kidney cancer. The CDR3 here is CASSLETSYDEQFF. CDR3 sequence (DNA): TGTGCCAGCAGCTTGGAGACCTCGTATGATGAGCAGTTCTTC.